A single sample gave rise to the 15 T cell receptor beta chains below, sequenced in a study of shared clonotypes between healthy human individuals (dated by TCRdb to 2018 to 2020). The library was built by means of the immunoSEQ multiplex PCR assay. TCRdb mirrors the immuneACCESS table, restricted to in-frame sequences. Some clones are absent from its copies; in checked studies, under half trace to an unresolved V gene, and the reason for the others is unknown. The sample includes fewer than 2.5 million clones, with 93% observed a single time. Clones ranked in the top ten supply roughly 0.39% of the sample. The sequenced sample was naive CD4+ T cells from PBMCs. The cell subset or site label, read with the paper, signifies: CD45RA+ positively selected. The receptors were gathered from a man aged 18 to 30 in good health. Some clones in this sample may be carry-over from other donors' samples.

This chain uses TRBV5-1 with TRBJ1-1, with D possibly TRBD1 on 5 matching bases. Trimming removed 4 bases from V and 8 bases from J, with 18 bases in between. Germline CDR1 is SGHRS and CDR2 is YFSETQ. The CDR3 extends over 14 amino acids. Here the CDR3 DNA reads TGCGCCAGCAGCCCCGTGGGGGGTCTTCGGGAAGCTTTCTTT. Residues: CASSPVGGLREAFF.

The gene calls are TRBV28 and TRBJ2-2; 7 positions agree with TRBD2. The CDR3 is made up of 16 amino acids. J lost 2 bases, V lost 7 bases, and 10 bases had no gene match. In germline, CDR1 is MDHEN, CDR2 SYDVKM. The CDR3 DNA reads TGTGCCAGCATCAAACTAGGCGGGAGTAACACCGGGGAGCTGTTTTTT. This encodes CASIKLGGSNTGELFF.

The chain couples TRBV5-1 to TRBJ2-1, with 7 bases lining up with TRBD2. CDR3 length equals 15 residues. Germline assignment: CDR1 SGHRS and CDR2 YFSETQ. V was pared by 6 bases and J by 4 bases, with 10 bases of the junction left unmatched. The CDR3 DNA reads TGCGCCAGCACCCAGACTAGCTCCCTTTACAATGAGCAGTTCTTC. It specifies CASTQTSSLYNEQFF.

This sequence joins TRBV9 and TRBJ2-2; 7 bases agree with TRBD2. Germline CDR1 is SGDLS and CDR2 is YYNGEE. The CDR3 is made up of 15 amino acids. With V trimmed by 7 bases and J by 5 bases, 11 bases remained unmatched. CDR3 protein: CASQKRDRNTGELFF. CDR3 in DNA: TGTGCCAGCCAGAAGCGGGATAGGAATACCGGGGAGCTGTTTTTT.

The genes are TRBV5-1 and TRBJ2-7; 12 positions match TRBD2. The CDR3 runs to 15 residues. CDR1 is SGHRS, CDR2 YFSETQ, per germline. J lost 7 bases, V lost 2 bases, and 7 bases had no gene match. CDR3 protein: CASSFLLAGGWEQYF. CDR3 nucleotides: TGCGCCAGCAGCTTCCTCCTAGCGGGAGGGTGGGAGCAGTACTTC.

This clone was picked up one time. DNA for the CDR3: TGTGCCAGCAGCTTAGAGGCCCGGGTAGGCTACACCTTC. Protein product: CASSLEARVGYTF. The chain has TRBV7-3 and TRBJ1-2; D gene uncertain. The length of the CDR3 is 13 residues. The germline V and J ends were trimmed by 2 bases and 8 bases, with 12 bases remaining between them. Per the germline V gene, CDR1 is SGHTA and CDR2 is FQGTGA.

The V gene is TRBV5-1, the J gene TRBJ2-3; D is perhaps TRBD1 or TRBD2 (6 bases each). The CDR3 loop spans 20 amino acids. The germline V and J ends were trimmed by 4 bases and 4 bases, with 31 bases remaining between them. Per the germline V gene, CDR1 is SGHRS and CDR2 is YFSETQ. As DNA, the CDR3 is TGCGCCAGCAGCCTAACAGGGACCTCTGCGACTAGGAGTCTGGCAGATACGCAGTATTTT. Its protein is CASSLTGTSATRSLADTQYF.

The chain uses TRBV7-6 and TRBJ2-7; 10 bases line up with TRBD1. The V gene end was trimmed by 1 base and the J gene end by 5 bases; junction bases not matched to a gene: 8. Germline CDR1 reads SGHVS; CDR2 reads FNYEAQ. CDR3 length equals 16 residues. CDR3 DNA sequence: TGTGCCAGCAGCTTAGGGACAGGGGGAATTAGGGACGAGCAGTACTTC. Encoded protein: CASSLGTGGIRDEQYF.

V usage is TRBV30 and J usage is TRBJ1-2, with unresolved D. This CDR3 is built from 13 residues. The germline CDR1 and CDR2 sequences are GTSNPN and SVGIG (reference sequence). V was shortened by 0 bases and J by 7 bases, with 12 bases between the two germline ends. CDR3 sequence reads: CAWSVSSDAGYTF. DNA of the CDR3: TGTGCCTGGAGTGTATCTTCGGATGCTGGCTACACCTTC.

The chain links TRBV6-1 to TRBJ2-1, with D tentatively TRBD1 or TRBD2 (5 bases each). The CDR3 is 13 residues long. V was trimmed by 2 bases and J by 9 bases, leaving 11 bases between them. Per germline, CDR1 MNHNS and CDR2 SASEGT. CDR3 amino acids: CASSEWDQGEQFF. For the CDR3, the DNA is TGTGCCAGCAGTGAATGGGACCAGGGTGAGCAGTTCTTC.

The chain combines TRBV7-2 with TRBJ2-7; D not certain. The CDR3 is 12 amino acids. Germline loops: CDR1 SGHTA, CDR2 FQGNSA. Trimming shortened V by 5 bases and J by 3 bases, and 8 bases separated the two germline ends. The CDR3 nucleotides read TGTGCCAGCAGCGTTCAAGGCTACGAGCAGTACTTC. It codes for CASSVQGYEQYF.

This clone showed up just once. The rearrangement uses TRBV28 and TRBJ1-4; 9 bases align to TRBD1. The germline gives CDR1 MDHEN, CDR2 SYDVKM. This CDR3 comprises 15 residues. Trimming took 6 bases from V and 7 from J; bases not matched to a gene: 9. The CDR3 loop is CASRTRDRESEKLFF. CDR3 sequence (DNA): TGTGCCAGCAGGACACGGGACAGGGAATCTGAAAAACTGTTTTTT.

The J gene is TRBJ2-2, the V gene TRBV28; 7 bases align to TRBD1. Looked up from germline, CDR1 is MDHEN and CDR2 is SYDVKM. The CDR3 runs to 19 residues. Trimming took 6 bases from V and 0 from J; bases not matched to a gene: 16. CDR3 DNA: TGTGCCAGCAGCCCCCTGAGGGCCTTAGGACAGGCGAACACCGGGGAGCTGTTTTTT. This encodes CASSPLRALGQANTGELFF. The whole variable domain, filled in from reference TRBV28 and TRBJ2-2, reads DVKVTQSSRYLVKRTGEKVFLECVQDMDHENMFWYRQDPGLGLRLIYFSYDVKMKEKGDIPEGYSVSREKKERFSLILESASTNQTSMYLCASSPLRALGQANTGELFFGEGSRLTVL.

This chain uses TRBV28 with TRBJ2-5, with 9 bases lining up with TRBD1. There are 15 residues in the CDR3. Germline CDR1 is MDHEN and CDR2 is SYDVKM. The ends lost 5 bases at V and 4 bases at J; junction bases unmatched: 8. The CDR3 DNA sequence: TGTGCCAGCAGTCCTACCGGGACAGGGCGAGAGACCCAGTACTTC. It yields the protein CASSPTGTGRETQYF.

The chain links TRBV28 to TRBJ1-3; possible D gene TRBD1, 5 bases. CDR1 MDHEN and CDR2 SYDVKM come from the germline V gene. Trimming took off 6 bases at V and 0 bases at J, with 9 bases between the two ends. The CDR3 has 14 residues. CDR3 sequence: CASSQQDSGNTIYF. CDR3 nucleotides: TGTGCCAGCAGCCAACAGGACTCTGGAAACACCATATATTTT.